The 20 T cell receptor beta chains given below trace back to one sample, sequenced in a study of T cell repertoires in cytomegalovirus infection. MiXCR was run by TCRdb on the reads, yielding one entry per CDR3 protein. The repertoire consists of more than 75,000 distinct CDR3 sequences, with around 3.4% occurring once and the leading ten covering 3.5% to 5%. The sequenced sample was PBMCs. The receptors originated from a human donor in good health (CMV status not recorded). Some clones in this sample may be carry-over from other donors' samples.

In its sample, this clonotype was seen many times. This chain joins TRBV5-4 and TRBJ1-1; the D is unclear. V was pared by 0 bases and J by 1 base, with 7 bases between. Germline-derived CDR1 and CDR2 are SGHNT and YYREEE (reference sequence). CDR3 length: 14 amino acids. The chain's CDR3 is CASSLEAENTEAFF. The CDR3 DNA sequence: TGTGCCAGCAGCTTGGAGGCAGAGAACACTGAAGCTTTCTTT.

This clonotype has at least ten counts. V usage is TRBV6-6 and J usage is TRBJ1-3, with 8 bases aligning to TRBD1. CDR1 MNHNY and CDR2 SVGAGI come from the germline V gene (reference sequence). V shed 4 bases, J shed 0 bases, and the junction held 8 bases outside the gene matches. This CDR3 has 17 residues. CDR3 loop: CASSSSGGRGSGNTIYF. CDR3 bases: TGTGCCAGCAGTTCCTCAGGGGGCAGGGGCTCTGGAAACACCATATATTTT.

On this clonotype itself: This may be a read error, as it is one base from a much larger clone. The chain links TRBV7-2 to TRBJ2-1, with 8 bases identical to TRBD2. CDR3 length: 14 residues. Looked up from germline, CDR1 is SGHTA and CDR2 is FQGNSA. In nucleotides, the CDR3 is TGTGCCAGCAGCTTAGTTGGGACTAGTAATGAGCAGTCCTTC. Amino acids: CASSLVGTSNEQSF.

The sample holds many counts of this clonotype. The chain combines TRBV6-5 with TRBJ2-3, with 7 positions matching TRBD2. The CDR3 is made up of 13 amino acids. Germline V gives CDR1 MNHEY, CDR2 SVGAGI. V dropped 4 bases and J dropped 12; count of bases not matched to a gene: 10. In nucleotides, the CDR3 is TGTGCCAGCAGTTCCCAACCGGGAGGCAGACAGTATTTT. Translated, it gives CASSSQPGGRQYF.

This clonotype was seen at least ten times. V gene TRBV7-8 combines with J gene TRBJ1-6; D gene ambiguous. The V end was cut by 8 bases, the J end by 8 bases, with 13 bases between. Germline assignment: CDR1 SGHVS and CDR2 FQNEAQ. CDR3 size: 13 residues. CDR3 residues: CASGSKRDSPLHF. CDR3 nucleotides: TGTGCCAGCGGTTCCAAAAGGGATTCACCCCTCCACTTT.

This clonotype came up many times. V gene TRBV7-6 combines with J gene TRBJ2-7; the D gene is possibly TRBD2 (5 bases). The germline V gene encodes CDR1 SGHVS and CDR2 FNYEAQ. The V end was cut by 2 bases, the J end by 3 bases, with 23 bases between. This CDR3 spans 18 amino acids. The CDR3 bases are TGTGCCAGCAGCTTATATTACTGGGAGACGGGGATACTCTACGAGCAGTACTTC. The encoded protein is CASSLYYWETGILYEQYF.

At least ten counts were recorded for this clonotype. The rearrangement joins TRBV7-9 to TRBJ1-6; D is uncertain. V was trimmed by 0 bases and J by 4 bases, leaving 25 bases between them. Germline V gives CDR1 SEHNR, CDR2 FQNEAQ (reference sequence). The CDR3 is 21 amino acids. This CDR3 is CASSLAALGPLRATYNSPLHF. CDR3 DNA: TGTGCCAGCAGCTTAGCCGCTCTAGGCCCGCTACGCGCCACTTATAATTCACCCCTCCACTTT.

This clonotype was found many times. V is TRBV5-4 and J is TRBJ1-1; the D is unclear. V dropped 4 bases and J dropped 7 bases, with 11 bases sitting between them. CDR3 length: 12 residues. CDR1 and CDR2 (germline): SGHNT, YYREEE (reference sequence). CDR3 in amino acids: CASSMQESEAFF. DNA of the CDR3: TGTGCCAGCAGCATGCAGGAGAGTGAAGCTTTCTTT.

Many counts were recorded for this clonotype. The V and J genes are TRBV25-1 and TRBJ2-7; D uncertain. Trimming removed 3 bases at V and 3 bases at J, with 3 bases between. CDR1 MGHDK and CDR2 SYGVNS come from the germline V gene. The CDR3 contains 11 residues. In nucleotides, the CDR3 is TGTGCCAGCAGTGACTTCTACGAGCAGTACTTC. This encodes CASSDFYEQYF.

This clonotype has ten or more counts. The CDR3 DNA follows: TGCGCCAGCAGCCAAGATACTGGATTGAACACTGAAGCTTTCTTT. Translation gives CASSQDTGLNTEAFF. The rearrangement links TRBV4-3 to TRBJ1-1; D gene ambiguous. Between the trimmed V and J ends, which lost 0 bases and 0 bases, there was a span of 8 bases. This CDR3 has 15 residues. CDR1 and CDR2 from the germline V gene are LGHNA and YSLEER.

This clonotype has ten or more counts. V is TRBV28 and J is TRBJ2-2; D may be TRBD1 (6 bases). The CDR3 loop spans 13 amino acids. V lost 2 bases and J 6 bases, leaving 7 bases between the germline ends. Germline V lookup: CDR1 MDHEN, CDR2 SYDVKM. The DNA for the CDR3 is TGTGCCAGCAGTTTAGGGGGCCCCGGGGAGCTGTTTTTT. This codes for CASSLGGPGELFF. Looking up the rest from reference TRBV28 and TRBJ2-2 gives the full variable domain: DVKVTQSSRYLVKRTGEKVFLECVQDMDHENMFWYRQDPGLGLRLIYFSYDVKMKEKGDIPEGYSVSREKKERFSLILESASTNQTSMYLCASSLGGPGELFFGEGSRLTVL.

This clonotype occurred many times. The V call is TRBV20-1, the J call TRBJ2-5; perhaps TRBD1 as D (5 bases). CDR1 is DFQATT, CDR2 SNEGSKA, per germline (reference sequence). The CDR3 has 11 residues. Trimming removed 3 bases from V and 4 bases from J, with 6 bases in between. For the CDR3, the DNA is TGCAGTGCTAGTCAGGGAGAGACCCAGTACTTC. Translated, it gives CSASQGETQYF.

The chain recombines TRBV5-4 with TRBJ1-5, with no clear D. The V end was cut by 3 bases, the J end by 7 bases, with 14 bases between. The CDR3 length is 14 residues. Germline CDR1 reads SGHNT; CDR2 reads YYREEE (reference sequence). For the CDR3, the DNA is TGTGCCAGCAGCTACGACGGAGCGCGGCAGCCCCAGCATTTT. Translated: CASSYDGARQPQHF.

This clonotype was observed at least ten times. The rearrangement links TRBV24-1 to TRBJ1-1, with D uncertain. Per germline, CDR1 KGHDR and CDR2 SFDVKD. The CDR3 is 15 residues long. Trimming cost V 3 bases and J 1 base, with 11 bases left between them. The chain's CDR3 is CATSDRRQGNTEAFF. The CDR3 nucleotides read TGTGCCACCAGTGATCGTCGACAAGGGAACACTGAAGCTTTCTTT.

This clonotype was counted ten times or more. The chain combines TRBV28 with TRBJ2-3, with TRBD2 matching over 13 bases. The trim removed 2 bases at V and 6 bases at J, leaving 11 bases unmatched. The CDR3 runs 18 residues. Germline V gene data show CDR1 as MDHEN and CDR2 as SYDVKM. The CDR3 sequence: CASSLRRTSGGLGDTQYF. The CDR3 DNA is TGTGCCAGCAGTTTAAGGCGGACTAGCGGGGGCCTGGGGGATACGCAGTATTTT.

Many counts were recorded for this clonotype. This CDR3 reads CASSPPRAGWSGTIYF. DNA of the CDR3: TGTGCCAGCAGTCCCCCCCGCGCAGGGTGGAGTGGCACCATATATTTT. The chain combines TRBV6-1 with TRBJ1-3, with TRBD1 as a possible D gene (5 bases). Germline V gene lookup returns CDR1 MNHNS and CDR2 SASEGT. V lost 5 bases to trimming and J lost 9 bases, with 23 bases between them. This CDR3 region has 16 residues.

A note on this clonotype: Since a much larger clone is just one base distant, this may be a read error. The chain joins TRBV7-2 to TRBJ2-7, with 11 bases that match TRBD1. The CDR3 is 13 residues long. The V gene's germline CDR1 is SGHTA and CDR2 FQGNSA. The junction had 5 bases not matched to a gene; V was cut back by 4 bases and J by 9 bases. The CDR3 spells CASSSDRGQAQYF. DNA of the CDR3: TGTGCCAGCAGCTCGGACAGGGGGCAGGCGCAGTACTTC.

This clonotype was detected many times. The CDR3 bases are TGTGCCAGCAGCTTGCGAAGTCTAACAACGAACACTGAAGCTTTCTTT. It yields the protein CASSLRSLTTNTEAFF. The V gene is TRBV5-4, the J gene TRBJ1-1; D uncertain. Germline CDR1 is SGHNT and CDR2 is YYREEE (reference sequence). The CDR3 loop spans 16 amino acids. V lost 1 base to trimming and J lost 1 base, with 14 bases between them.

This clonotype was picked up many times. This sequence joins TRBV7-6 and TRBJ1-6; the D is unclear. This CDR3 is 18 amino acids long. The germline V gene has CDR1 SGHVS and CDR2 FNYEAQ. Trimming shortened V by 1 base and J by 2 bases, and 15 bases separated the two germline ends. Here the CDR3 reads CASSLGGRRAAYNSPLHF. CDR3 nucleotide sequence: TGTGCCAGCAGCTTAGGTGGCAGGAGAGCAGCCTATAATTCACCCCTCCACTTT.

This clonotype has a count of ten or more. V and J are TRBV7-8 and TRBJ1-1; 7 nucleotides agree with TRBD1. The length of the CDR3 is 12 residues. With 3 bases clipped from V and 7 bases from J, the junction kept 2 bases outside the gene matches. Germline V gives CDR1 SGHVS, CDR2 FQNEAQ. Here the CDR3 reads CASSFAGGEAFF. CDR3 sequence (DNA): TGTGCCAGCAGCTTCGCAGGGGGTGAAGCTTTCTTT.